The clone carrying this T cell receptor beta chain was seen a handful of times. The antigen is undetermined. CDR3 length: 13 residues. Germline CDR1 and CDR2: LGHNT and FRNRAP. With 1 base removed from V and 2 bases from J, the gap between germline ends came to 6 bases. TCRdb re-derived calls from the reads in MiXCR, one entry per CDR3 protein. The data show more than 250,000 distinct CDR3 sequences, with roughly 13% seen just once and roughly 9.7% held by the top ten. This record belongs to a study of T cell repertoires in cytomegalovirus infection. Whole-study context: It can be stated that public TCR beta signatures indicated CMV infection as well as a matching HLA type.

Whole-study results and caveats: The ex vivo response showed dominance by HLA-C-restricted CMV-specific TCR beta clonotypes.

The TCR was taken from a human donor in good health (CMV status not recorded). Some clones in this sample may be carry-over from other donors' samples. The sequenced sample consisted of PBMCs. The rearrangement links TRBV12-5 to TRBJ2-7, with unresolved D. The CDR3 region has the DNA TGTGCTAGTGGTTTGGGACAACCCTACGAGCAGTACTTC. This encodes CASGLGQPYEQYF.